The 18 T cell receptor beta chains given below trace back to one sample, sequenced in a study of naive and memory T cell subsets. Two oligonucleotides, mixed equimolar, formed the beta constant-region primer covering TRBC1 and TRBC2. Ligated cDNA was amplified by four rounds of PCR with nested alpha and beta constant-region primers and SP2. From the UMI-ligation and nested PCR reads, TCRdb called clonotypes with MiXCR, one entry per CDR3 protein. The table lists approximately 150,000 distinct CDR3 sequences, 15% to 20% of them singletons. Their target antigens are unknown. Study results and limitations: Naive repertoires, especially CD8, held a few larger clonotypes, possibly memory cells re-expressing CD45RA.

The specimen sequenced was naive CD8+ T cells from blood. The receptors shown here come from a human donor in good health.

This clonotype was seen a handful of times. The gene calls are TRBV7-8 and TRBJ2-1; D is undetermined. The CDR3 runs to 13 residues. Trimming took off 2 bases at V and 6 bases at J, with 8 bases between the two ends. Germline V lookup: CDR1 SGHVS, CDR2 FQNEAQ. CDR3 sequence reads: CASSLLGFNEQFF. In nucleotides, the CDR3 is TGTGCCAGCAGCTTACTAGGGTTCAATGAGCAGTTCTTC.

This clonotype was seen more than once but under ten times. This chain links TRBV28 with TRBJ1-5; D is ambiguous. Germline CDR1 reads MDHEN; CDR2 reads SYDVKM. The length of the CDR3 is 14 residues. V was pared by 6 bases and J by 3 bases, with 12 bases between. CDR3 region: CASSRDKNNQPQHF. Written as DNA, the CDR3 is TGTGCCAGCAGCCGAGACAAAAACAATCAGCCCCAGCATTTT.

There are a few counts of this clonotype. CDR3 bases: TGTGCCAGCAGCACGCTAGCGGGAGGATACACAGATACGCAGTATTTT. Its protein product is CASSTLAGGYTDTQYF. J is TRBJ2-3 and V is TRBV7-2; 11 bases are shared with TRBD2. Germline CDR1 reads SGHTA; CDR2 reads FQGNSA. J lost 2 bases, V lost 5 bases, and 6 bases had no gene match. This CDR3 is 16 amino acids long.

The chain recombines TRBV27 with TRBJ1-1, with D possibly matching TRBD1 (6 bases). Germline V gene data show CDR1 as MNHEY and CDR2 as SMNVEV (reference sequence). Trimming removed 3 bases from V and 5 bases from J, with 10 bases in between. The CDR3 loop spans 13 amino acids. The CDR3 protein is CASSLGGQTEAFF. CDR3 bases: TGTGCCAGCAGTTTGGGGGGGCAAACTGAAGCTTTCTTT.

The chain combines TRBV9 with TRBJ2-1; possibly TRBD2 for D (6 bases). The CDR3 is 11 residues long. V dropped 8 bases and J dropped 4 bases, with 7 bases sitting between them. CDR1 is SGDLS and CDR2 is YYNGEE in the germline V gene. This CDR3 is CASGRYNEQFF. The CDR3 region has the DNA TGTGCCAGTGGGAGGTACAATGAGCAGTTCTTC.

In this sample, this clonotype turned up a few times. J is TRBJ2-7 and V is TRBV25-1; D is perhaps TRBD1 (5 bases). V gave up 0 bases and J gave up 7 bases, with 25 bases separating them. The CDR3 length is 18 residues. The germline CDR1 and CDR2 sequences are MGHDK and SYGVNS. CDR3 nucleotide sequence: TGTGCCAGCAGTGAATACTTTACGGATACAGGCTACCCCCAGGAGCAGTACTTC. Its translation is CASSEYFTDTGYPQEQYF.

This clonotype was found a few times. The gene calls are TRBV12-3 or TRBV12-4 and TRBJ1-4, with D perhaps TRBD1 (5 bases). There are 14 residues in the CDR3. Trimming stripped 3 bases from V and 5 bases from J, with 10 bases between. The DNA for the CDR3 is TGTGCCAGCAGTTTCGCGACAGCGAATGAAAAACTGTTTTTT. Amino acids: CASSFATANEKLFF.

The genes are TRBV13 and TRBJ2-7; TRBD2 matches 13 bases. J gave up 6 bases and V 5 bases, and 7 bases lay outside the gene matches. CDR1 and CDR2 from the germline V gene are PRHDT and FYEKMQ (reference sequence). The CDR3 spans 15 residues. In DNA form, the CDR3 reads TGTGCCAGCAGCCTCGGACTAGCGGGAGCGGGCGAGCAGTACTTC. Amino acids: CASSLGLAGAGEQYF.

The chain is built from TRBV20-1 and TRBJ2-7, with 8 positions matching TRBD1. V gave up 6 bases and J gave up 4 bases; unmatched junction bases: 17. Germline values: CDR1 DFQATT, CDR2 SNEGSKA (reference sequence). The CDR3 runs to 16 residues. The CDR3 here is CSATPLGTGEEYEQYF. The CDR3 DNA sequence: TGCAGTGCAACCCCACTCGGGACAGGAGAAGAATACGAGCAGTACTTC.

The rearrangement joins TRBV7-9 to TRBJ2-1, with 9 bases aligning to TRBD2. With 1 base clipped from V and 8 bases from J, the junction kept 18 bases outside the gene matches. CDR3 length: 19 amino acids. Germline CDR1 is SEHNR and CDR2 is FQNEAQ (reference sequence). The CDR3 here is CASSLVPGQIAGVPDEQFF. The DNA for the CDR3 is TGTGCCAGCAGCTTAGTCCCGGGACAGATAGCGGGAGTTCCTGATGAGCAGTTCTTC.

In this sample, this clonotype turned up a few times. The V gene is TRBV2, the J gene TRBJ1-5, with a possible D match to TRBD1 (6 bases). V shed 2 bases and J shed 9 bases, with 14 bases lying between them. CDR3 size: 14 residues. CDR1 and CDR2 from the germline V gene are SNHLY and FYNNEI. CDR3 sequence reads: CASSEFGGTRPQHF. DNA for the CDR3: TGTGCCAGCAGTGAATTCGGGGGGACAAGGCCCCAGCATTTT.

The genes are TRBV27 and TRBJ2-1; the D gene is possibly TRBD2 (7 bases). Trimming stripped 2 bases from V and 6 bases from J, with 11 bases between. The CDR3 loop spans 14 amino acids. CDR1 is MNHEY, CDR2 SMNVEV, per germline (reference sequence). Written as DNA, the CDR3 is TGTGCCAGCAGTTTAGGGGGGGCTTTCAATGAGCAGTTCTTC. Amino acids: CASSLGGAFNEQFF.

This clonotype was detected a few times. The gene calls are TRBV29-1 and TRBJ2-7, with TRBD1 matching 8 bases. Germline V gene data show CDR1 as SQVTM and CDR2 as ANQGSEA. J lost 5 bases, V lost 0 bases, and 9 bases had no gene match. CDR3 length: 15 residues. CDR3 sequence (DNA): TGCAGCGTTGAAGATAAGCACAGGGGGGTTGACGAGCAGTACTTC. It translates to CSVEDKHRGVDEQYF.

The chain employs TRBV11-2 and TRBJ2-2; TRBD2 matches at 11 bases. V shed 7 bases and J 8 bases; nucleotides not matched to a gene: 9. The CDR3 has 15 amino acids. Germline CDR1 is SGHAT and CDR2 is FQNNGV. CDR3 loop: CASTLTTSGNGELFF. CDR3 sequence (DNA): TGTGCCAGCACCCTAACGACTAGCGGGAATGGGGAGCTGTTTTTT.

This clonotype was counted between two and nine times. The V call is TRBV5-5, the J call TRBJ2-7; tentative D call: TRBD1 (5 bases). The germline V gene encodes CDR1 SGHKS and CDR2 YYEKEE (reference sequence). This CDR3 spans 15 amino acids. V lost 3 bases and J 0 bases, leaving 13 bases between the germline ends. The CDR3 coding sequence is TGTGCCAGCAGCTCCCAGGACACATTCTCCTACGAGCAGTACTTC. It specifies CASSSQDTFSYEQYF.

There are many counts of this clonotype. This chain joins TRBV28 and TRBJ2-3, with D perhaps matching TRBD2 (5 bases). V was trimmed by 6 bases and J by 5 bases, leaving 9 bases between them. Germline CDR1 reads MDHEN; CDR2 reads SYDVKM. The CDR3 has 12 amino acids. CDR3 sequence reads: CASRLGGDTQYF. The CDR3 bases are TGTGCCAGCAGACTAGGAGGAGATACGCAGTATTTT.

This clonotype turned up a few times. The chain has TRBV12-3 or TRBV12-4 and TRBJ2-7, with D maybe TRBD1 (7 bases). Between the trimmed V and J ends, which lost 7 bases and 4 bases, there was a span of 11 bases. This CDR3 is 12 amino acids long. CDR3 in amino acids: CASTPGGYEQYF. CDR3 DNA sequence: TGTGCCAGCACCCCAGGGGGGTACGAGCAGTACTTC.

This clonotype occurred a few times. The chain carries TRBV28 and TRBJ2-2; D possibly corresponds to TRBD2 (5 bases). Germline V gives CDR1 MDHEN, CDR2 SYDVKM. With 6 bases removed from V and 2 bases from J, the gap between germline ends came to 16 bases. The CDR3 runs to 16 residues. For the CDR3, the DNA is TGTGCCAGCAGCCCGCGGGCCTCCTTAAACACCGGGGAGCTGTTTTTT. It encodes CASSPRASLNTGELFF.